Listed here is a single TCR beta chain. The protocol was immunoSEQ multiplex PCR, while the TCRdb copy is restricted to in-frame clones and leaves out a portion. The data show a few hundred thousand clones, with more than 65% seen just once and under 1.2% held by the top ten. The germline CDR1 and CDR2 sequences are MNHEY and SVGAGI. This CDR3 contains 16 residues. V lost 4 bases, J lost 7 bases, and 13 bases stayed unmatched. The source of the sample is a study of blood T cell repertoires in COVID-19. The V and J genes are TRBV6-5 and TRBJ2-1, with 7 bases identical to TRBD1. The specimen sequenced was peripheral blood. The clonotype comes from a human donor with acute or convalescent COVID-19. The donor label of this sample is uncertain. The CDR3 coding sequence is TGTGCCAGCAGTTCCGACAGGGTGGCGCCGATGAATGAGCAGTTCTTC. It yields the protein CASSSDRVAPMNEQFF.